This T cell receptor beta chain was profiled in a study of T cell responses to AZD1222 COVID-19 vaccine (dated by TCRdb to the early 2020s). Some background on the complete study: TCR sequencing was performed for about 240 trial participants, of whom around 200 were given two doses of AZD1222 and some 25 were given two doses of MenACWY control vaccine. Trial participants were enrolled by age into 18-55, 56-69 and 70-plus year subgroups, with roughly 160, 29 and 62 TCR-sequenced participants respectively. Beyond this particular receptor, the publication reports: Spike-specific TCR breadth and depth rose significantly after two AZD1222 doses compared with day 0 and with MenACWY recipients. In the small 56-69-year group, the increase in depth fell short of significance, most likely because of low power. Because no day 14 peak-response samples were available, repertoires were characterized only after the peak T cell response. Conclusions about previously exposed vaccinees are limited, since just six or seven AZD1222 recipients were seropositive for SARS-CoV-2 at baseline. Participants were mostly white British and included more females than males, and it was suggested by the authors that clonal diversity may have been underestimated. Epitopes outside the regions mutated in the B.1.351 and B.1.1.7 variants were reportedly recognized by nearly half of the unique spike-specific TCRs. The vaccine-associated CD4 TCRs covered the entire spike protein, and the dominant responses fell in regions 160-218 and 743-854.

The CDR3 contains 14 residues, cysteine and phenylalanine counted. Left in the record is the CDR3 DNA by itself, 42 bases read in frame from the first base. Trimming costs V 6 bases and J 2 bases, and their ends lie 14 bases apart. CDR1 and CDR2 (MDHEN, SYDVKM) derive from the germline V gene. Sample time point, as interpreted from the label and publication: baseline before first vaccination. Interpreted using the paper, the treatment or condition label stands for: meningococcal conjugate vaccine given as trial control. Vaccinee samples came from UK trials COV001 and COV002, including a single-blind randomized controlled phase 2/3 trial of AZD1222 (ChAdOx1 nCoV-19) in healthy adults. For TCRbeta chain sequencing, PBMC samples from trial participants were taken at day 0 and at day 28 after the second dose. Concerning this clone: Its recognized antigen is unknown. Per-nucleotide qualities are absent, and no much larger clonotype sits a single base away.

The CDR3 regions of human TCRbeta chains were analyzed by immunosequencing. Turning to the authors' computational methods: Repertoire TCRs were checked for matches against a reference library of SARS-CoV-2-specific TCRs that had been generated using the MIRA antigen-specificity platform. Breadth was defined as the fraction of unique TCRs that were SARS-CoV-2-associated. Depth was defined as the fraction of total T cells that were SARS-CoV-2-associated. Using the MIRA data, each spike-specific TCR was mapped to the spike region that the TCR reacts to and placed in a CD4 or CD8 class. Log10-transformed breadth and depth values were compared by one-way ANOVA with Sidak's multiple comparisons tests. This is the immuneACCESS table as TCRdb keeps it, with only in-frame sequences that have V and J called. A part of the clones is gone; compared with another copy, unresolved V genes explain less than half, and the rest is unexplained. The V and J calls and clone size are taken from that table; D and trimming were inferred from the DNA. The sample records approximately 120,000 clones, 88% of which are singletons. The ten largest account for roughly 13% of the sample.

This specimen consisted of peripheral blood, obtained on day 0 of MenACWY control vaccination. This TCR came from an adult in good health. Recombination joined TRBV28 with TRBJ2-7; the D region possibly corresponds to TRBD2 (5 bases align). The nucleotide sequence reads TGTGCCAGCAGCTCCGTCGGGGATACCTACGAGCAGTACTTC. The encoded protein is CASSSVGDTYEQYF.